What follows are 3 T cell receptor beta chains derived from one specimen sequenced in a study of cytomegalovirus exposure and HLA in healthy donors. PCR employed 60 Vbeta and 13 Jbeta primers. Data came from immunoSEQ multiplex PCR; TCRdb stores just in-frame clones and leaves some out. The table lists around 200,000 clones, over 65% of them singletons. Sequenced material: PBMCs. These receptors all come from a woman between 50 and 59 years old in good health and CMV-seropositive.

The rearrangement joins TRBV6-5 to TRBJ1-1; D not certain. The germline CDR1 and CDR2 sequences are MNHEY and SVGAGI. This CDR3 comprises 13 residues. The germline V and J ends were trimmed by 6 bases and 5 bases, with 13 bases remaining between them. CDR3 protein: CASSGPGGTEAFF. The DNA for the CDR3 is TGTGCCAGCAGCGGGCCCGGAGGGACTGAAGCTTTCTTT.

This clone was found once. The chain uses TRBV6-1 and TRBJ2-6; D is ambiguous. The CDR3 totals 15 residues. Germline V gene lookup returns CDR1 MNHNS and CDR2 SASEGT. V was trimmed by 8 bases and J by 0 bases, leaving 11 bases between them. The DNA of the CDR3 is TGTGCCAGCGCTCACATAAGCTCTGGGGCCAACGTCCTGACTTTC. Translating it yields CASAHISSGANVLTF.

With regard to this clone: A junction boundary mismatches the germline segment, possibly from a read error. V and J are TRBV7-7 and TRBJ2-5; a possible D gene is TRBD1 (6 bases). CDR1 SSHAT and CDR2 FNYEAQ come from the germline V gene (reference sequence). The CDR3 is 15 amino acids. Written as DNA, the CDR3 is TGTGCTAGCAGCTTAACAGGGAGACGGAGAGAGACCCAGTACTTC. Protein: CASSLTGRRRETQYF.